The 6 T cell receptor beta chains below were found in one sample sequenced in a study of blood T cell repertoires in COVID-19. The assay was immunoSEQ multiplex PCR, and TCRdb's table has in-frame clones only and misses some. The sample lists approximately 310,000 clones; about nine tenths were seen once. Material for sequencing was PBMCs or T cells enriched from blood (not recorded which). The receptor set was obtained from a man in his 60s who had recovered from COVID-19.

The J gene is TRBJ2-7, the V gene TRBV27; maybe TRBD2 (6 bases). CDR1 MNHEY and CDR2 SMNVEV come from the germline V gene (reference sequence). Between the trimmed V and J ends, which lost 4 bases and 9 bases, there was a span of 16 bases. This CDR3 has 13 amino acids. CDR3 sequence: CASSWDSGLGQYF. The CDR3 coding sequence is TGTGCCAGCAGTTGGGATAGCGGCCTAGGGCAGTACTTC.

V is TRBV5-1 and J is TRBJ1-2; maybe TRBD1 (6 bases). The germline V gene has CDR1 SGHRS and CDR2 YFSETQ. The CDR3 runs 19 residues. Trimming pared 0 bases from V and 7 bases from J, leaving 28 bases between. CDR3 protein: CASSLDPVSSQGSASGYTF. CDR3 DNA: TGCGCCAGCAGCTTGGACCCGGTCAGTAGCCAGGGGTCAGCAAGTGGCTACACCTTC.

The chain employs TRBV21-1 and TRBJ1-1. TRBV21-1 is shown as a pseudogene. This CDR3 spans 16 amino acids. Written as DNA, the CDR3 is TGTGCCAGCACCGGACTCACTAGACCCAAACACACTGAAGCTTTCTTT. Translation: CASTGLTRPKHTEAFF.

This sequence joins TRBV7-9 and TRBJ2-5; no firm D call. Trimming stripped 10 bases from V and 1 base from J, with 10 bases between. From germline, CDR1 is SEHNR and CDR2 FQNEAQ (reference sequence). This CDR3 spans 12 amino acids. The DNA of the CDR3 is TGTGCCACTCGACTGCTCCAAGAGACCCAGTACTTC. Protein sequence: CATRLLQETQYF. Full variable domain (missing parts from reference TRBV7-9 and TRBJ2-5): DTGVSQNPRHKITKRGQNVTFRCDPISEHNRLYWYRQTLGQGPEFLTYFQNEAQLEKSRLLSDRFSAERPKGSFSTLEIQRTEQGDSAMYLCATRLLQETQYFGPGTRLLVL.

CDR3 sequence (DNA): TGTGCCAGCAGCCAGAGGGCTACAGATACGCAGTATTTT. Amino acid sequence: CASSQRATDTQYF. This chain uses TRBV3-1 (or the pseudogene TRBV3-2) with TRBJ2-3; tentative D call: TRBD2 (5 bases). V gave up 3 bases and J gave up 3 bases, with 7 bases separating them. CDR1 is LGHDT and CDR2 is YNNKEL in the germline V gene (reference sequence). The CDR3 is 13 residues long.

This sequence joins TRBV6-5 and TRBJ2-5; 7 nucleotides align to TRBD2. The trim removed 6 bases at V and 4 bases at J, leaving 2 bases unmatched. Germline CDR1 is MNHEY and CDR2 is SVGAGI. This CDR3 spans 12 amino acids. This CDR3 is CASRGGGETQYF. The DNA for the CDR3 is TGTGCCAGCAGGGGCGGGGGAGAGACCCAGTACTTC.